This TCR beta chain originates from a study of T cells after yellow fever vaccination. With 6 bases clipped from V and 3 bases from J, the junction kept 9 bases outside the gene matches. Germline-derived CDR1 and CDR2 are SGHRS and YFSETQ. The CDR3 covers 15 residues. General study results and limits: Although most clonotypes did not, a small share appeared in both CD4 and CD8 compartments. A large majority of primary-vaccination clones showed up again after the booster (about 96% CD4, about 90% CD8).

TCRdb recomputed calls from the 5' RACE reads with MiXCR, one row per CDR3 protein. The table records fewer than 650,000 distinct CDR3 sequences, just over 20% of them present only once. This clonotype was detected only a few times. Antigen: not known. The chain joins TRBV5-1 to TRBJ2-1; 7 bases line up with TRBD2. Sequencing was performed on PBMCs, taken less than 25 days after the first yellow fever vaccination. The receptor comes from a man between 18 and 35 years old who received the YFV17D yellow fever vaccine. The DNA of the CDR3 is TGCGCCAGCAACCCGGGGCTAGCGGTCTACAATGAGCAGTTCTTC. It translates to CASNPGLAVYNEQFF. Together with reference TRBV5-1 and TRBJ2-1, the CDR3 gives the full variable domain: KAGVTQTPRYLIKTRGQQVTLSCSPISGHRSVSWYQQTPGQGLQFLFEYFSETQRNKGNFPGRFSGRQFSNSRSEMNVSTLELGDSALYLCASNPGLAVYNEQFFGPGTRLTVL.